The entry that follows covers one T cell receptor beta chain sequence. Its antigen is still unknown. Germline and junction disagree at one end, which may indicate a read error. The sequencer was an Illumina HiSeq 2500. TCR beta libraries were prepared by quantitative 5'-RACE with molecular barcodes. From the authors' description of their analysis: Disease-linked TCR variants were identified with a new computational method built on a probabilistic model of VDJ rearrangement. Starting from the raw public reads, TCRdb applied fastp trimming at Q25, assembled clones with MiXCR and retained in-frame beta chains. Rows merge per CDR3 protein into single entries with the most common DNA and genes. Clone size and V and J calls follow TCRdb, not the original study. In this sample the table shows about 130,000 distinct CDR3 sequences, over 15% of which occur a single time. The leading ten clones occupy roughly a third of the sample.

These data originate in a study of CD8 T cells in ankylosing spondylitis (dated by TCRdb to the late 2010s). For the study in its entirety: The study set out to find disease-linked TCR variants by profiling T cell receptor beta repertoires in ankylosing spondylitis patients and healthy donors. The full study cohort was made up of about 24 ankylosing spondylitis patients and 95 to 130 healthy donors. Peripheral blood was sampled, and synovial fluid was additionally collected from ankylosing spondylitis patients. General study outcomes and caveats: The disease-linked clones showed a CD8+ phenotype and occurred at relatively low frequencies in peripheral blood. The disease-linked clones were reported to be significantly enriched in matched synovial fluid samples from ankylosing spondylitis patients. Blood from ankylosing spondylitis patients appeared to be characterized by a TCR beta motif made up of under ten highly homologous amino acid variants. Some TCR beta motif variants had previously been reported in synovial fluid and blood of reactive arthritis patients, which suggested common disease-initiation mechanisms.

From a lookup of the germline V gene (reference sequence), CDR1 and CDR2 are LNHNV and YYDKDF. The CDR3 contains 15 residues, cysteine and phenylalanine counted. Only CDR3 DNA remains: 45 bases, in frame from the first base. The clonotype comes from a male donor with ankylosing spondylitis. The V and J segments used are TRBV15 and TRBJ2-1; TRBD2 matches 10 bases in the middle. Sequencing input: blood, either unsorted or a sorted T cell fraction (not recorded which). The nucleotides are TGTGCCTCCAGCCAATGGACTAGCGGTTACAATGAGCAGTTCTTC. This sequence encodes CASSQWTSGYNEQFF.